Shown below are 15 T cell receptor beta chains from a single sample sequenced in a study of beta chain features in type 1 diabetes. Notes on the study in general: Researchers report that Type 1 diabetes patients had moderately but significantly shorter TCRB CDR3s across all four CD4+ subsets.

Their specific antigens are unknown. Sequencing targeted expressed TCRB transcripts, as all isolated RNA had been reverse transcribed. Measured with immunoSEQ multiplex PCR; TCRdb has only the in-frame clones, and not every one. Here the sample spans roughly 150,000 clones, approximately 7.8% being singletons. Sequenced: central memory CD4+ T cells from blood. All receptors come from a woman aged 40 to 49 with type 1 diabetes.

V usage is TRBV10-3 and J usage is TRBJ2-2; 8 bases match TRBD1. The junction had 5 bases not matched to a gene; V was cut back by 9 bases and J by 2 bases. CDR1 and CDR2 (germline): ENHRY, SYGVKD. CDR3 length equals 14 residues. The DNA for the CDR3 is TGTGCCATTCTCAGGGGGCTCAACACCGGGGAGCTGTTTTTT. Its translation is CAILRGLNTGELFF.

V usage is TRBV6-1 and J usage is TRBJ1-2; D is unresolved. This CDR3 has 13 amino acids. V was shortened by 4 bases and J by 3 bases, with 9 bases between the two germline ends. From germline, CDR1 is MNHNS and CDR2 SASEGT. CDR3 region: CASSAATDYGYTF. The CDR3 DNA is TGTGCCAGCAGTGCGGCCACAGACTATGGCTACACCTTC.

The sample holds a few counts of this clone. The chain has TRBV18 and TRBJ1-5; TRBD1 is a possible D gene (6 bases). The CDR3 contains 14 residues. With 2 bases removed from V and 5 bases from J, the gap between germline ends came to 10 bases. Germline V gene sequence: CDR1 KGHSH, CDR2 LQKENI. CDR3 loop: CASSPTRGDQPQHF. As DNA, the CDR3 is TGTGCCAGCTCACCAACCAGGGGAGATCAGCCCCAGCATTTT. Together with reference TRBV18 and TRBJ1-5, the CDR3 gives the full variable domain: NAGVMQNPRHLVRRRGQEARLRCSPMKGHSHVYWYRQLPEEGLKFMVYLQKENIIDESGMPKERFSAEFPKEGPSILRIQQVVRGDSAAYFCASSPTRGDQPQHFGDGTRLSIL.

The chain joins TRBV5-1 to TRBJ2-1; 9 nucleotides match TRBD2. Germline V lookup: CDR1 SGHRS, CDR2 YFSETQ. The CDR3 is 14 residues long. The V segment lost 3 bases and the J segment 9 bases; nucleotides outside the gene matches: 7. CDR3 in amino acids: CASSSTSGSPEQFF. In DNA form, the CDR3 reads TGCGCCAGCAGCTCCACTAGCGGGTCCCCTGAGCAGTTCTTC.

This clone appeared a few times. The CDR3 sequence: CASSRRDSYNEQFF. In DNA form, the CDR3 reads TGTGCCAGCAGCCGCCGGGACAGTTACAATGAGCAGTTCTTC. The genes are TRBV27 and TRBJ2-1, with TRBD1 matching 7 bases. After removal of 6 bases from V and 4 bases from J, the junction contained 6 bases not matched to a gene. Germline assignment: CDR1 MNHEY and CDR2 SMNVEV (reference sequence). There are 14 residues in the CDR3.

The chain couples TRBV15 to TRBJ1-2; D is undetermined. CDR1 and CDR2 (germline): LNHNV, YYDKDF (reference sequence). Trimming pared 4 bases from V and 7 bases from J, leaving 16 bases between. This CDR3 spans 14 amino acids. In DNA, the CDR3 is TGTGCCACCAGCATTATAGCCGGCGACGGTGGCTACACCTTC. Protein product: CATSIIAGDGGYTF.

V gene TRBV5-1 combines with J gene TRBJ1-1; no reliable D call. In germline, CDR1 is SGHRS, CDR2 YFSETQ. There are 14 residues in the CDR3. Trimming took off 5 bases at V and 1 base at J, with 12 bases between the two ends. In nucleotides, the CDR3 is TGCGCCAGCAGGGGTGAGGGCCAGAACACTGAAGCTTTCTTT. Its protein product is CASRGEGQNTEAFF.

The gene calls are TRBV7-9 and TRBJ1-2; 7 bases agree with TRBD1. CDR1 and CDR2 from the germline V gene are SEHNR and FQNEAQ (reference sequence). V shed 5 bases, J shed 7 bases, and the junction held 10 bases outside the gene matches. The CDR3 loop spans 14 amino acids. This CDR3 is CASSERTGSAGYTF. In nucleotides, the CDR3 is TGTGCCAGCAGCGAGCGGACAGGTTCCGCTGGCTACACCTTC.

This chain links TRBV2 with TRBJ1-1; 8 bases are a match to TRBD1. Germline V gene data show CDR1 as SNHLY and CDR2 as FYNNEI. The V and J ends lost 2 bases and 3 bases, in that order; junction bases with no gene match: 8. This CDR3 has 16 amino acids. The CDR3 nucleotides are TGTGCCAGCAGTGAAAGAGGACAGGGATTGGACACTGAAGCTTTCTTT. This codes for CASSERGQGLDTEAFF.

This clone appeared a few times. This chain links TRBV5-4 with TRBJ1-2, with no clear D. The germline V and J ends were trimmed by 3 bases and 8 bases, with 14 bases remaining between them. There are 13 residues in the CDR3. Germline values: CDR1 SGHNT, CDR2 YYREEE (reference sequence). CDR3 amino acids: CASSSPLEGGYTF. The DNA of the CDR3 is TGTGCCAGCAGCTCCCCCCTTGAGGGCGGCTACACCTTC.

The rearrangement links TRBV9 to TRBJ2-2; D perhaps matches TRBD2 (7 bases). Germline V gives CDR1 SGDLS, CDR2 YYNGEE. The length of the CDR3 is 16 residues. Trimming removed 4 bases at V and 0 bases at J, with 13 bases between. CDR3 residues: CASSQRGGSNTGELFF. CDR3 bases: TGTGCCAGCAGCCAAAGGGGGGGTTCGAACACCGGGGAGCTGTTTTTT.

This clone was observed a handful of times. The germline gene is not matched at one end of the junction; a read error may be the cause. The V and J genes are TRBV5-6 and TRBJ2-1; 8 bases are a match to TRBD1. Germline V gives CDR1 SGHDT, CDR2 YYEEEE. The CDR3 totals 14 residues. The CDR3 here is CASSADRGFTGWLF. The CDR3 region has the DNA TGTGCCAGCAGCGCAGACAGGGGATTCACAGGTTGGCTCTTC.

A few counts support this clone. This chain connects TRBV4-1 to TRBJ2-3; the match to TRBD2 covers 8 bases. This CDR3 has 16 residues. Germline CDR1 MGHRA, CDR2 YSYEKL. The junction had 6 bases not matched to a gene; V was cut back by 4 bases and J by 0 bases. The CDR3 sequence is CASSRSSGSSTDTQYF. The DNA for the CDR3 is TGCGCCAGCAGCCGTTCCAGCGGGAGTAGCACAGATACGCAGTATTTT.

This clone occurred a few times. CDR3: CASSQHWDRGRGVTQYF. Here the CDR3 DNA reads TGTGCCAGCAGCCAGCACTGGGACAGGGGGCGCGGCGTGACCCAGTACTTC. The gene calls are TRBV14 and TRBJ2-5, with 12 bases identical to TRBD1. The CDR3 runs 17 residues. The V segment lost 3 bases and the J segment 7 bases; nucleotides outside the gene matches: 12. Germline CDR1 reads SGHDN; CDR2 reads FVKESK.

This clone appeared once. The chain recombines TRBV5-1 with TRBJ2-4, with 7 nucleotides matching TRBD2. Trimming took 4 bases from V and 7 from J; bases not matched to a gene: 5. Germline V gene data show CDR1 as SGHRS and CDR2 as YFSETQ. CDR3 size: 13 residues. CDR3 sequence reads: CASSHDGGNIQYF. CDR3 sequence (DNA): TGCGCCAGCAGCCATGACGGGGGGAACATTCAGTACTTC.